The 30 T cell receptor beta chains below were found in one sample sequenced in a study of cytomegalovirus exposure and HLA in healthy donors. PCR used 60 Vbeta primers and 13 Jbeta primers. Method: immunoSEQ multiplex PCR; TCRdb's copy keeps in-frame clones and lacks some. This sample has about 190,000 clones, with approximately 85% found just once. Sequencing was done on a sample of PBMCs. All receptors come from a woman younger than 30 in good health and CMV-seronegative.

This clone was seen only once. This sequence joins TRBV28 and TRBJ2-7; TRBD2 matches 8 bases. The CDR3 totals 15 residues. Germline V gene data show CDR1 as MDHEN and CDR2 as SYDVKM. V lost 4 bases and J lost 6; bases outside the gene matches: 11. The CDR3 reads CASSSSGTRYGEQYF. The CDR3 coding sequence is TGTGCCAGCAGTTCTTCCGGGACTAGGTACGGCGAGCAGTACTTC. Combining the CDR3 with reference TRBV28 and TRBJ2-7 gives the whole variable domain DVKVTQSSRYLVKRTGEKVFLECVQDMDHENMFWYRQDPGLGLRLIYFSYDVKMKEKGDIPEGYSVSREKKERFSLILESASTNQTSMYLCASSSSGTRYGEQYFGPGTRLTVT.

The chain is built from TRBV28 and TRBJ2-5; possibly TRBD1 for D (5 bases). The CDR3 extends over 12 amino acids. CDR1 and CDR2 (germline): MDHEN, SYDVKM. With 5 bases removed from V and 5 bases from J, the gap between germline ends came to 9 bases. CDR3 nucleotide sequence: TGTGCCAGCAGTGGACACGAGGAGACCCAGTACTTC. Protein product: CASSGHEETQYF.

This clone was found once. This chain connects TRBV6-1 to TRBJ2-7; no clear D gene. V gave up 7 bases and J gave up 0 bases, with 13 bases separating them. The germline V gene has CDR1 MNHNS and CDR2 SASEGT. The CDR3 has 14 residues. CDR3 amino acids: CASKTTISSYEQYF. CDR3 coding DNA: TGTGCCAGCAAAACTACTATAAGCTCCTACGAGCAGTACTTC.

The chain couples TRBV9 to TRBJ1-2, with D possibly TRBD1 on 6 matching bases. This CDR3 comprises 13 residues. Looked up from germline, CDR1 is SGDLS and CDR2 is YYNGEE. The V and J ends lost 4 bases and 12 bases respectively, with 19 bases between them. Written as DNA, the CDR3 is TGTGCCAGCAGCCTGGGGGGGGCTCAGGGCCACACCTTC. The encoded protein is CASSLGGAQGHTF.

This chain uses TRBV27 with TRBJ1-1; D not certain. This CDR3 has 13 amino acids. Trimming removed 0 bases from V and 3 bases from J, with 5 bases in between. Germline V gene lookup returns CDR1 MNHEY and CDR2 SMNVEV (reference sequence). The CDR3 protein is CASSLSGHTEAFF. CDR3 sequence (DNA): TGTGCCAGCAGTTTATCTGGGCACACTGAAGCTTTCTTT.

The V call is TRBV7-2, the J call TRBJ2-3; TRBD2 matches at 10 bases. CDR1 is SGHTA and CDR2 is FQGNSA in the germline V gene. The CDR3 sequence is 14 residues long. V gave up 4 bases and J gave up 4 bases; unmatched junction bases: 2. CDR3: CASSSLAGADTQYF. CDR3 nucleotides: TGTGCCAGCAGCTCCCTAGCGGGAGCAGATACGCAGTATTTT.

This chain uses TRBV29-1 with TRBJ2-1; the D gene is possibly TRBD2 (5 bases). Germline V gene sequence: CDR1 SQVTM, CDR2 ANQGSEA. The CDR3 has 12 residues. V was shortened by 7 bases and J by 7 bases, with 14 bases between the two germline ends. Here the CDR3 DNA reads TGCAGCGGCGGGTGGGAGAGGAATGAGCAGTTCTTC. It codes for CSGGWERNEQFF.

The J gene is TRBJ1-2, the V gene TRBV10-3, with TRBD1 matching over 7 bases. The CDR3 length is 14 residues. Trimming at V came to 4 bases and at J to 6 bases, leaving 8 bases not matched to a gene. Per the germline V gene, CDR1 is ENHRY and CDR2 is SYGVKD. The CDR3 nucleotides are TGTGCCATCAGTGCAACAGGGGCTGGTGATGGCTACACCTTC. Translating it yields CAISATGAGDGYTF.

The V gene is TRBV10-3, the J gene TRBJ2-3; tentative D call: TRBD2 (7 bases). V lost 7 bases to trimming and J lost 1 base, with 12 bases between them. Germline V gene sequence: CDR1 ENHRY, CDR2 SYGVKD. This CDR3 contains 14 residues. The CDR3 here is CAIKGGAGTDTQYF. CDR3 nucleotide sequence: TGTGCCATCAAAGGGGGGGCCGGCACAGATACGCAGTATTTT.

The genes are TRBV19 and TRBJ1-1, with 8 bases aligning to TRBD1. After removal of 9 bases from V and 0 bases from J, the junction contained 9 bases not matched to a gene. The CDR3 spans 15 residues. Germline-derived CDR1 and CDR2 are LNHDA and SQIVND (reference sequence). The CDR3 protein is CASRTGPQMNTEAFF. The CDR3 DNA follows: TGTGCCAGCCGGACAGGGCCACAAATGAACACTGAAGCTTTCTTT.

The chain carries TRBV15 and TRBJ2-7; D remains ambiguous. The V end lost 0 bases, the J end lost 4 bases, and 13 bases lay between the germline ends. The CDR3 sequence is 15 residues long. Germline loops: CDR1 LNHNV, CDR2 YYDKDF (reference sequence). The CDR3 here is CATSREGSRNYEQYF. CDR3 DNA: TGTGCCACCAGCAGAGAGGGTAGCCGAAATTACGAGCAGTACTTC.

The J gene is TRBJ2-1, the V gene TRBV27, with TRBD2 identical over 7 bases. This CDR3 is 17 amino acids long. Losses at the gene ends were 4 bases for V and 0 bases for J; bases not matched to a gene: 9. The germline V gene has CDR1 MNHEY and CDR2 SMNVEV (reference sequence). As DNA, the CDR3 is TGTGCCAGCAGTTACCTAGCGGCGGGCAGCTCCTACAATGAGCAGTTCTTC. This gives the protein CASSYLAAGSSYNEQFF.

This chain connects TRBV2 to TRBJ2-7, with 8 positions matching TRBD2. Trimming cost V 10 bases and J 2 bases; bases outside gene matches: 4. CDR1 and CDR2 from the germline V gene are SNHLY and FYNNEI. This CDR3 is built from 12 residues. The CDR3 bases are TGTGCCACCTTGGGACTAGCCTACGAGCAGTACTTC. It is translated as CATLGLAYEQYF.

The V gene is TRBV5-4, the J gene TRBJ1-1, with TRBD1 matching over 10 bases. J gave up 0 bases and V 2 bases, and 4 bases lay outside the gene matches. CDR3 length: 16 residues. CDR1 is SGHNT and CDR2 is YYREEE in the germline V gene (reference sequence). CDR3 nucleotides: TGTGCCAGCAGCTTCGGACAGGGGGGAATGAACACTGAAGCTTTCTTT. It translates to CASSFGQGGMNTEAFF. The whole variable domain, filled in from reference TRBV5-4 and TRBJ1-1, reads ETGVTQSPTHLIKTRGQQVTLRCSSQSGHNTVSWYQQALGQGPQFIFQYYREEENGRGNFPPRFSGLQFPNYSSELNVNALELDDSALYLCASSFGQGGMNTEAFFGQGTRLTVV.

V gene TRBV4-2 combines with J gene TRBJ2-3; D may be TRBD2 (5 bases). The CDR3 sequence is 17 residues long. The germline gives CDR1 LGHNA, CDR2 YNFKEQ. Between the trimmed V and J ends, which lost 2 bases and 0 bases, there was a span of 15 bases. The CDR3 coding sequence is TGTGCCAGCAGCCAAATTGGGAGAGGGAGTAGCACAGATACGCAGTATTTT. As protein: CASSQIGRGSSTDTQYF.

The chain uses TRBV11-1 and TRBJ2-2; D is uncertain. V lost 1 base, J lost 3 bases, and 9 bases lay in between. Germline CDR1 SGHAT, CDR2 FQDESV (reference sequence). The CDR3 runs to 15 residues. The CDR3 nucleotides are TGTGCCAGCAGCTTAGGGCAGACATACACCGGGGAGCTGTTTTTT. Amino acid sequence: CASSLGQTYTGELFF.

The chain joins TRBV6-5 to TRBJ2-7; a weak D match, TRBD2 (6 bases). The length of the CDR3 is 14 residues. Per the germline V gene, CDR1 is MNHEY and CDR2 is SVGAGI. The V end was cut by 6 bases, the J end by 3 bases, with 15 bases between. CDR3 protein: CASRPGDLNYEQYF. The CDR3 DNA is TGTGCCAGCAGACCCGGGGACTTGAACTACGAGCAGTACTTC.

The rearrangement uses TRBV6-5 and TRBJ2-7; no reliable D call. The CDR3 consists of 14 residues. The germline V gene has CDR1 MNHEY and CDR2 SVGAGI. The V and J ends lost 5 bases and 0 bases respectively, with 11 bases between them. CDR3 residues: CASSKPGSSYEQYF. The CDR3 bases are TGTGCCAGCAGTAAGCCCGGGTCCTCCTACGAGCAGTACTTC.

The chain has TRBV25-1 and TRBJ2-5, with D tentatively TRBD1 (6 bases). Germline V gene sequence: CDR1 MGHDK, CDR2 SYGVNS. The CDR3 runs to 11 residues. Trimming pared 8 bases from V and 5 bases from J, leaving 9 bases between. The chain's CDR3 is CASGGGETQYF. CDR3 DNA: TGTGCCAGCGGGGGCGGGGAGACCCAGTACTTC.

The rearrangement joins TRBV21-1 to TRBJ1-2. TRBV21-1 is an annotated pseudogene. The CDR3 length is 15 residues. DNA for the CDR3: TGTGCCAGCAGCAAGAATCCGGAGATGCTCTATGGCTACACCTTC. Residues: CASSKNPEMLYGYTF.

V and J are TRBV7-9 and TRBJ2-2; 9 nucleotides line up with TRBD1. This CDR3 spans 17 amino acids. Unmatched junction bases numbered 10, after V lost 6 bases and J lost 2 bases. Germline V gene data show CDR1 as SEHNR and CDR2 as FQNEAQ (reference sequence). In DNA form, the CDR3 reads TGTGCCAGCAGTTCCCGGGACAGGGTAGAAAACACCGGGGAGCTGTTTTTT. Encoded protein: CASSSRDRVENTGELFF.

The chain couples TRBV15 to TRBJ2-7, with 9 bases matching TRBD1. Germline-derived CDR1 and CDR2 are LNHNV and YYDKDF (reference sequence). V lost 3 bases and J lost 3; bases outside the gene matches: 12. This CDR3 has 17 residues. CDR3 bases: TGTGCCACCAGCAGCTTTTCCGGGACAGGGCGTGACTACGAGCAGTACTTC. Its translation: CATSSFSGTGRDYEQYF.

The rearrangement uses TRBV14 and TRBJ2-7, with 13 bases identical to TRBD2. Germline values: CDR1 SGHDN, CDR2 FVKESK. This CDR3 has 16 amino acids. V shed 4 bases and J 3 bases; nucleotides not matched to a gene: 6. The CDR3 bases are TGTGCCAGCAGCCGCGCCGGGACTAGCGGGAACTACGAGCAGTACTTC. Translated, it gives CASSRAGTSGNYEQYF.

The CDR3 region has the DNA TGTGCCAGCTCATTTGGGCTAGCGAACACAGATACGCAGTATTTT. It yields the protein CASSFGLANTDTQYF. The V and J genes are TRBV18 and TRBJ2-3; D might be TRBD2 (6 bases). Looked up from germline, CDR1 is KGHSH and CDR2 is LQKENI. Trimming stripped 5 bases from V and 2 bases from J, with 14 bases between. The CDR3 consists of 15 residues.

CDR3 in DNA: TGTGCCATCGGAGACGGGAGGGCGGTTAGGGACGAGCAGTACTTC. Translated, it gives CAIGDGRAVRDEQYF. The rearrangement uses TRBV10-3 and TRBJ2-7; TRBD2 matches at 8 bases. Trimming removed 8 bases from V and 5 bases from J; junction bases left unmatched: 14. This CDR3 has 15 amino acids. Per germline, CDR1 ENHRY and CDR2 SYGVKD.

The V and J genes are TRBV27 and TRBJ1-2; D is perhaps TRBD1 (6 bases). V lost 5 bases to trimming and J lost 7 bases, with 17 bases between them. CDR3 length equals 14 residues. The germline gives CDR1 MNHEY, CDR2 SMNVEV (reference sequence). The CDR3 DNA follows: TGTGCCAGCAGTGCCGCGGGGGGCGGGGGTGGCTACACCTTC. Translating it yields CASSAAGGGGGYTF.

The chain uses TRBV7-9 and TRBJ2-2, with TRBD1 matching 9 bases. The CDR3 spans 15 residues. Trimming cost V 5 bases and J 4 bases; bases outside gene matches: 5. Germline CDR1 and CDR2: SEHNR and FQNEAQ (reference sequence). CDR3 DNA sequence: TGTGCCAGCAGCAACAGGGGGCAGGGCACCGGGGAGCTGTTTTTT. Protein product: CASSNRGQGTGELFF. The complete variable domain, with remaining parts taken from reference TRBV7-9 and TRBJ2-2, reads DTGVSQNPRHKITKRGQNVTFRCDPISEHNRLYWYRQTLGQGPEFLTYFQNEAQLEKSRLLSDRFSAERPKGSFSTLEIQRTEQGDSAMYLCASSNRGQGTGELFFGEGSRLTVL.

The chain links TRBV28 to TRBJ2-6, with D uncertain. The V and J ends lost 5 bases and 0 bases respectively, with 11 bases between them. CDR3 length: 16 amino acids. Germline lookup yields CDR1 MDHEN and CDR2 SYDVKM. CDR3 bases: TGTGCCAGCAGTCCATATTACAGCTCTGGGGCCAACGTCCTGACTTTC. As protein: CASSPYYSSGANVLTF. The whole variable domain, remainder taken from reference TRBV28 and TRBJ2-6, is DVKVTQSSRYLVKRTGEKVFLECVQDMDHENMFWYRQDPGLGLRLIYFSYDVKMKEKGDIPEGYSVSREKKERFSLILESASTNQTSMYLCASSPYYSSGANVLTFGAGSRLTVL.

This chain links TRBV5-6 with TRBJ1-1, with 9 bases aligning to TRBD1. V lost 2 bases to trimming and J lost 1 base; unmatched junction nucleotides: 9. Germline lookup yields CDR1 SGHDT and CDR2 YYEEEE. There are 17 residues in the CDR3. This CDR3 is CASSFSGTGRRNTEAFF. CDR3 DNA sequence: TGTGCCAGCAGCTTTTCCGGGACAGGGCGTCGGAACACTGAAGCTTTCTTT. Filled out from reference TRBV5-6 and TRBJ1-1, the complete variable domain reads DAGVTQSPTHLIKTRGQQVTLRCSPKSGHDTVSWYQQALGQGPQFIFQYYEEEERQRGNFPDRFSGHQFPNYSSELNVNALLLGDSALYLCASSFSGTGRRNTEAFFGQGTRLTVV.

The chain has TRBV5-4 and TRBJ1-2, with 7 bases aligning to TRBD1. J lost 4 bases, V lost 1 base, and 7 bases had no gene match. Germline CDR1 is SGHNT and CDR2 is YYREEE (reference sequence). CDR3 length: 15 residues. The CDR3 here is CASSLTAGGSYGYTF. The CDR3 DNA reads as TGTGCCAGCAGCTTGACGGCAGGGGGGAGCTATGGCTACACCTTC.